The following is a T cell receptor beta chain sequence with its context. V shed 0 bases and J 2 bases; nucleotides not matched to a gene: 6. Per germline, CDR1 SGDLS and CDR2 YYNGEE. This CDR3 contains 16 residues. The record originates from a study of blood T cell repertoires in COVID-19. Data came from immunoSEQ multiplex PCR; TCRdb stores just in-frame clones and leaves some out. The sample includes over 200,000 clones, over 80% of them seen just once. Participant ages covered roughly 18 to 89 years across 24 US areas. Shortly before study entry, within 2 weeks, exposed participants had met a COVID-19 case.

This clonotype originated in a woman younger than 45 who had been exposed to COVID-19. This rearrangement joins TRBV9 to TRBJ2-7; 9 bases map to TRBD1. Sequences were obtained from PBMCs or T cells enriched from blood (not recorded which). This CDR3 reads CASSVEGTGLPYEQYF. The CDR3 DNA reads TGTGCCAGCAGCGTAGAAGGGACAGGGCTACCCTACGAGCAGTACTTC. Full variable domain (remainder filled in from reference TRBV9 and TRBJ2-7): DSGVTQTPKHLITATGQRVTLRCSPRSGDLSVYWYQQSLDQGLQFLIQYYNGEERAKGNILERFSAQQFPDLHSELNLSSLELGDSALYFCASSVEGTGLPYEQYFGPGTRLTVT.